This T cell receptor beta chain was sequenced during a study of cytomegalovirus exposure and HLA in healthy donors. Notes on the study in general: Cytomegalovirus association was listed for roughly 160 TCR beta chains.

Details on this clone: The antigen remains undetermined.

The length of the CDR3 is 15 residues. Trimming pared 2 bases from V and 5 bases from J, leaving 14 bases between. Germline V gene data show CDR1 as SGHVS and CDR2 as FNYEAQ. It was with 60 Vbeta and 13 Jbeta primers that the PCR ran. Libraries were prepared by immunoSEQ multiplex PCR; TCRdb keeps only in-frame clonotypes and omits some of them. Here the sample spans some 130,000 clones, around 74% being singletons. The TCR sequence derives from a male donor in good health and CMV-seronegative. This rearrangement joins TRBV7-6 to TRBJ2-3; perhaps TRBD2 as D (5 bases). The sequenced sample was PBMCs. The CDR3, as DNA: TGTGCCAGCAGCTTACTCCGGGGAGTGCAAGATACGCAGTATTTT. It yields the protein CASSLLRGVQDTQYF.